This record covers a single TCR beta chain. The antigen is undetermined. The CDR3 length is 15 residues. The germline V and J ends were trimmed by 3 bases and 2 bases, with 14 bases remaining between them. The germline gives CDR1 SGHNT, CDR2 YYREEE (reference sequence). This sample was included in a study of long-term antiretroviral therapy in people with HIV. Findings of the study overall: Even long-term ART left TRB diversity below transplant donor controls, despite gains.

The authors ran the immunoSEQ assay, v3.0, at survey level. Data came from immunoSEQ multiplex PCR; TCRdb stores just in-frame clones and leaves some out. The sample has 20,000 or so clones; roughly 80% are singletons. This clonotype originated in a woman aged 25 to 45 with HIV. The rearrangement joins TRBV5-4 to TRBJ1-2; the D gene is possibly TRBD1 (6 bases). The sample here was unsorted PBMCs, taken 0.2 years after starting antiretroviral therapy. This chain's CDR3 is CASSSSRDKNYGYTF. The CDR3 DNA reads TGTGCCAGCAGCTCGTCCCGGGACAAAAACTATGGCTACACCTTC.